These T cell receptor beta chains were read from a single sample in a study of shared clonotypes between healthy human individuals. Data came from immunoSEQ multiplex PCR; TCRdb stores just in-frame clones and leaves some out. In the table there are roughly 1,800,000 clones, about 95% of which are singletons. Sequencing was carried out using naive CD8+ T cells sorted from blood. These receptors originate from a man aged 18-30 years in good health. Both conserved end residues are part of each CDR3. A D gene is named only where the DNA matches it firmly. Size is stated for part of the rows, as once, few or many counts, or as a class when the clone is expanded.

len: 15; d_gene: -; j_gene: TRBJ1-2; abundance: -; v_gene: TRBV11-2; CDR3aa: CASSLALGTNYGYTF; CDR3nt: TGTGCCAGCAGCTTAGCCCTGGGCACTAACTATGGCTACACCTTC
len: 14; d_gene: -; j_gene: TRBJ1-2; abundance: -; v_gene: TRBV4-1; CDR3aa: CASSQERSDYGYTF; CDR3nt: TGCGCCAGCAGCCAAGAGCGAAGTGACTATGGCTACACCTTC
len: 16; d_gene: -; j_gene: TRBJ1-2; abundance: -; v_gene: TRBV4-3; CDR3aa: CASSQESMGGNYGYTF; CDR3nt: TGCGCCAGCAGCCAAGAAAGTATGGGGGGTAACTATGGCTACACCTTC
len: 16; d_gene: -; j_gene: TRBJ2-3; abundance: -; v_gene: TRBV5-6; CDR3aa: CASSLRSASGTDTQYF; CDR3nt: TGTGCCAGCAGCTTGAGAAGCGCTAGCGGCACAGATACGCAGTATTTT
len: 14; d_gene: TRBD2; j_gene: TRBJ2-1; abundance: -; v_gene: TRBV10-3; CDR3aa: CAISDPGGGNEQFF; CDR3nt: TGTGCCATCAGTGACCCGGGGGGGGGAAATGAGCAGTTCTTC
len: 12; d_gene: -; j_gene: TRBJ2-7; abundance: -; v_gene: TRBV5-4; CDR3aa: CASSLVGEEQYF; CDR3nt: TGTGCCAGCAGCTTGGTGGGTGAAGAGCAGTACTTC
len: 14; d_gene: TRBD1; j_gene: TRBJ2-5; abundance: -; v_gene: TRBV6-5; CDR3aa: CASSYTGGQETQYF; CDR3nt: TGTGCCAGCAGTTACACAGGGGGCCAAGAGACCCAGTACTTC
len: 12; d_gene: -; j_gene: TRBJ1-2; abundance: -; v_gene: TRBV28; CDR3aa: CASLIGGYGYTF; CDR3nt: TGTGCCAGTCTTATAGGGGGGTATGGCTACACCTTC
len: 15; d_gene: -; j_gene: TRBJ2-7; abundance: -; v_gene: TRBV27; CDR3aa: CASSTAEGAYYEQYF; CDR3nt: TGTGCCAGCAGTACTGCCGAGGGAGCCTACTACGAGCAGTACTTC
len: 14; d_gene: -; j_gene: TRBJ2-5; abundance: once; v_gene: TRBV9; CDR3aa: CASSWGGGQETQYF; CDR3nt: TGTGCCAGCAGCTGGGGAGGGGGCCAAGAGACCCAGTACTTC
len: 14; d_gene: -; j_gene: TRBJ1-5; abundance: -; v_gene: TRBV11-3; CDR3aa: CASLGGVIDQPQHF; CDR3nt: TGTGCCAGCCTGGGAGGGGTAATAGATCAGCCCCAGCATTTT
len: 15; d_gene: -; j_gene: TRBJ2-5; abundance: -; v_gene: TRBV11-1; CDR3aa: CASSLDFRGWETQYF; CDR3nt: TGTGCCAGCAGCTTAGATTTTAGGGGTTGGGAGACCCAGTACTTC
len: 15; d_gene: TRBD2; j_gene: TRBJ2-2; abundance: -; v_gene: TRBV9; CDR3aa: CASSALGLASGELFF; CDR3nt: TGTGCCAGCAGCGCCCTGGGACTAGCAAGCGGGGAGCTGTTTTTT